The 18 T cell receptor beta chains below come from one sample, sequenced in a study of cytomegalovirus exposure and HLA in healthy donors. The PCR contained 60 Vbeta and 13 Jbeta primers. The repertoire was sequenced with immunoSEQ multiplex PCR; TCRdb's copy has only in-frame clones and lacks some. The table records fewer than 75,000 clones, about 80% of them present only once. Sequenced sample: PBMCs. The receptor set was obtained from a man aged 25-40 years in good health and CMV-seronegative.

The rearrangement joins TRBV7-3 to TRBJ2-6, with TRBD1 as a possible D gene (6 bases). The CDR3 totals 17 residues. V was shortened by 2 bases and J by 4 bases, with 15 bases between the two germline ends. Germline CDR1 reads SGHTA; CDR2 reads FQGTGA. DNA of the CDR3: TGTGCCAGCAGCTTAGGGCCCGCAGGGGCGGGGGCCAACGTCCTGACTTTC. Translation: CASSLGPAGAGANVLTF.

CDR3 amino acids: CATNERGQGNYEQYF. In DNA, the CDR3 is TGTGCCACCAACGAAAGAGGACAGGGAAACTACGAGCAGTACTTC. The V and J genes are TRBV6-1 and TRBJ2-7; 8 bases are shared with TRBD1. V shed 10 bases and J 3 bases; nucleotides not matched to a gene: 14. Germline CDR1 and CDR2: MNHNS and SASEGT. The CDR3 length is 15 residues.

The chain recombines TRBV7-9 with TRBJ2-5; 7 nucleotides line up with TRBD1. Germline values: CDR1 SEHNR, CDR2 FQNEAQ (reference sequence). Unmatched junction bases numbered 5, after V lost 5 bases and J lost 5 bases. The CDR3 has 13 amino acids. The CDR3 DNA sequence: TGTGCCAGCAGCCCAAGGGGGCCCGAGACCCAGTACTTC. Amino acid sequence: CASSPRGPETQYF.

This chain joins TRBV5-4 and TRBJ2-3; no clear D. Germline assignment: CDR1 SGHNT and CDR2 YYREEE (reference sequence). V was clipped by 1 base and J by 6 bases, with 6 bases between them. CDR3 length equals 12 residues. The chain's CDR3 is CASSLWADTQYF. The CDR3 region has the DNA TGTGCCAGCAGCTTGTGGGCGGATACGCAGTATTTT.

This chain connects TRBV27 to TRBJ2-1; TRBD2 is a possible D gene (5 bases). CDR3 length equals 15 residues. Trimming took off 5 bases at V and 0 bases at J, with 11 bases between the two ends. Looked up from germline, CDR1 is MNHEY and CDR2 is SMNVEV (reference sequence). CDR3 nucleotides: TGTGCCAGCAGTATGGGTGGGAGCTCCTACAATGAGCAGTTCTTC. Residues: CASSMGGSSYNEQFF.

This rearrangement joins TRBV6-5 to TRBJ1-1; D gene uncertain. CDR3 length: 15 residues. Trimming pared 4 bases from V and 4 bases from J, leaving 16 bases between. The germline V gene has CDR1 MNHEY and CDR2 SVGAGI. The CDR3 protein is CASSSHSGTGTEAFF. The CDR3 DNA sequence: TGTGCCAGCAGTTCTCACAGCGGCACGGGCACTGAAGCTTTCTTT.

In this sample, this clone turned up a few times. This chain uses TRBV5-1 with TRBJ1-1; TRBD1 might be the D (5 bases). Germline V CDR1 and CDR2: SGHRS, YFSETQ. The ends were cut back, 3 bases at V and 5 bases at J, with 14 bases in the middle. The CDR3 runs to 14 residues. CDR3 nucleotide sequence: TGCGCCAGCAGCTACCCCGGGGGGGGAACTGAAGCTTTCTTT. This sequence encodes CASSYPGGGTEAFF.

The genes are TRBV7-2 and TRBJ2-1; D perhaps matches TRBD2 (6 bases). With 0 bases removed from V and 5 bases from J, the gap between germline ends came to 11 bases. The CDR3 is 15 amino acids. Germline lookup yields CDR1 SGHTA and CDR2 FQGNSA. CDR3 loop: CASSLAAGSHNEQFF. The CDR3 DNA reads TGTGCCAGCAGCTTAGCGGCGGGATCCCACAATGAGCAGTTCTTC.

This clone has more than one count but fewer than ten. J is TRBJ2-2 and V is TRBV4-1, with 9 nucleotides matching TRBD1. This CDR3 region has 16 residues. The germline CDR1 and CDR2 sequences are MGHRA and YSYEKL. The V gene end was trimmed by 4 bases and the J gene end by 5 bases; junction bases not matched to a gene: 8. CDR3 sequence reads: CASSPDRGIRTGELFF. The CDR3 DNA is TGCGCCAGCAGCCCGGACAGGGGCATACGGACCGGGGAGCTGTTTTTT.

This clone was seen only once. J is TRBJ2-1 and V is TRBV7-2; D gene uncertain. Germline V lookup: CDR1 SGHTA, CDR2 FQGNSA. Trimming removed 5 bases at V and 0 bases at J, with 11 bases between. The CDR3 loop spans 15 amino acids. The CDR3 DNA reads TGTGCCAGCAGCGACTCTAGGAGCTCCTACAATGAGCAGTTCTTC. Residues: CASSDSRSSYNEQFF.

In this sample, this clone turned up a few times. The chain links TRBV10-3 to TRBJ2-1; TRBD1 agrees at 9 bases. Per germline, CDR1 ENHRY and CDR2 SYGVKD. V dropped 0 bases and J dropped 11; count of bases not matched to a gene: 14. The CDR3 covers 17 residues. Written as DNA, the CDR3 is TGTGCCATCAGTGAGTCTACGGGACAGGGAGTTGGTAGTAAGCAGTTCTTC. It translates to CAISESTGQGVGSKQFF.

The table lists this clone with a few counts. The chain combines TRBV6-6 with TRBJ1-5; D unresolved. Looked up from germline, CDR1 is MNHNY and CDR2 is SVGAGI (reference sequence). V shed 7 bases and J shed 2 bases, with 15 bases lying between them. There are 15 residues in the CDR3. DNA for the CDR3: TGTGCCAGCATCCTAGACTGGAGGGGCAATCAGCCCCAGCATTTT. It translates to CASILDWRGNQPQHF.

The chain carries TRBV11-2 and TRBJ2-3, with TRBD1 matching 8 bases. Trimming removed 5 bases from V and 4 bases from J; junction bases left unmatched: 8. The germline gives CDR1 SGHAT, CDR2 FQNNGV. This CDR3 is 15 amino acids long. CDR3 DNA: TGTGCCAGCAGCCCATGGACAGGGACCTCAGATACGCAGTATTTT. Translation: CASSPWTGTSDTQYF.

This chain uses TRBV7-9 with TRBJ1-1; the D gene is possibly TRBD1 (6 bases). The V gene's germline CDR1 is SEHNR and CDR2 FQNEAQ (reference sequence). The CDR3 covers 15 residues. Trimming shortened V by 2 bases and J by 3 bases, and 13 bases separated the two germline ends. CDR3 amino acids: CASSLIYRADTEAFF. CDR3 coding DNA: TGTGCCAGCAGCTTAATCTACAGGGCGGACACTGAAGCTTTCTTT.

The V call is TRBV29-1, the J call TRBJ2-5, with TRBD2 matching over 8 bases. The CDR3 loop spans 12 amino acids. The germline V gene encodes CDR1 SQVTM and CDR2 ANQGSEA. V lost 5 bases, J lost 5 bases, and 4 bases stayed unmatched. CDR3 protein: CSVTRGGETQYF. The DNA of the CDR3 is TGCAGCGTTACACGGGGGGGGGAGACCCAGTACTTC.

J is TRBJ2-7 and V is TRBV7-4, with D possibly TRBD1 on 6 matching bases. V lost 2 bases, J lost 9 bases, and 23 bases lay in between. CDR1 and CDR2 (germline): SGHVT, SQSDAQ. The CDR3 spans 16 residues. The CDR3 region is CASSLKRQASTRGQYF. The CDR3 DNA reads TGTGCCAGCAGCTTAAAAAGACAGGCTTCAACCAGGGGGCAGTACTTC.

This clone has a single count. This chain joins TRBV30 and TRBJ2-7; 9 bases match TRBD2. The V segment lost 2 bases and the J segment 6 bases; nucleotides outside the gene matches: 8. Germline-derived CDR1 and CDR2 are GTSNPN and SVGIG (reference sequence). This CDR3 is 14 amino acids long. In DNA, the CDR3 is TGTGCCTGGAGTAATAGCGGGAGAAGGGGCGAGCAGTACTTC. Encoded protein: CAWSNSGRRGEQYF.

The rearrangement joins TRBV5-6 to TRBJ2-1, with D possibly TRBD2 on 6 matching bases. The CDR3 runs 15 residues. With 0 bases removed from V and 4 bases from J, the gap between germline ends came to 11 bases. CDR1 is SGHDT, CDR2 YYEEEE, per germline. CDR3 sequence reads: CASSLGRGPYNEQFF. CDR3 DNA: TGTGCCAGCAGCTTGGGGCGGGGTCCATACAATGAGCAGTTCTTC.